The clone carrying this TCR beta chain was counted at least ten times. This sample is drawn from a study of breast tumors, draining lymph nodes, adjacent tissues. Per the germline V gene, CDR1 is MNHNY and CDR2 is SVGAGI (reference sequence). V was pared by 8 bases and J by 2 bases, with 22 bases between. This CDR3 has 16 residues. Axillary draining lymph nodes of breast cancer patients supplied the node samples. In TCRdb, the multiplex PCR reads were re-called with MiXCR into one record per CDR3 protein. Of about 140,000 distinct CDR3 sequences in the sample, 32% were seen once. This TCR was sampled from a female donor with breast cancer. Some clones in this sample may be carry-over from other donors' samples. The sequencing sample was made of axillary lymph node tissue. The chain combines TRBV6-6 with TRBJ2-7; tentatively, D is TRBD1 (6 bases). The CDR3 DNA follows: TGTGCCAGCGACAACGCCCACAGGGTAAGGACCTACGAGCAGTACTTC. This encodes CASDNAHRVRTYEQYF.